One T cell receptor beta chain is described in this entry. Its antigen remains unidentified. This specimen comes from a study of vaccination and CD4 T cells after COVID-19. At the level of the study: PCR on nasal swabs identified SARS-CoV-2 in convalescent patients, of whom under ten were mild and one severe. Taking of post-vaccine samples occurred a median approximately 67 days after dose two (range 14 to 241).

The Oncomine TCR Beta short-read assay sequenced DNA from cultured CD4+ T cells. In TCRdb, the PCR reads were re-called with MiXCR into one record per CDR3 protein. Among 15,000 to 20,000 distinct CDR3 sequences, 45% to 50% were seen once, and the ten largest hold about an eighth. The CDR3 covers 15 residues. J was trimmed by 2 bases and V by 1 base; bases with no gene match: 4. The germline V gene has CDR1 LNHDA and CDR2 SQIVND (reference sequence). The treatment was: roughly 10-day PBMC culture with coronavirus spike peptide pools or control peptides (ViraFEST assay). For ViraFEST, peptide pools expanded antigen-specific T cells, after which the TCRs were sequenced.

The V call is TRBV19, the J call TRBJ2-7; 8 bases align to TRBD1. The source is a human donor who had recovered from COVID-19. The sequenced sample consisted of CD4+ T cells from blood, cultured in vitro. The CDR3 nucleotides read TGTGCCAGTAGTATAGTTCAGGGGGCGACCTACGAGCAGTACTTC. It encodes CASSIVQGATYEQYF.